There are a few counts of the clone carrying this T cell receptor (beta chain). The antigen remains unidentified. These data come from a study of radiotherapy plus CTLA-4 blockade in lung cancer. Study-level background: The study recorded objective responses in 18% of patients and disease control in around 33%. Study-wide results and limits: Early clone dynamics of blood T cells, plus interferon-beta, reportedly predicted response best. Peripheral blood showed expansion of tumor-derived TCR clones after radiotherapy and ipilimumab.

Profiled with immunoSEQ multiplex PCR; TCRdb holds only in-frame clones, not every one. The sample comprises approximately 80,000 clones, 84% of which are singletons, and 0.79% rests with the top ten. Treatment of patients with chemo-refractory metastatic non-small-cell lung cancer consisted of focal radiation plus CTLA-4 blockade with ipilimumab. Germline CDR1 reads LNHNV; CDR2 reads YYDKDF (reference sequence). Trimming cost V 1 base and J 7 bases, with 11 bases left between them. This CDR3 has 13 residues. The receptor comes from a human donor with non-small cell lung cancer who had stable disease on radiotherapy plus ipilimumab. This chain uses TRBV15 with TRBJ2-7, with D uncertain. The source material was peripheral blood, sampled from a patient treated with radiotherapy plus ipilimumab. The CDR3 protein is CATSRAYREEQYF. Here the CDR3 DNA reads TGTGCCACCAGCAGAGCATACAGAGAGGAGCAGTACTTC.